The entry that follows covers one T cell receptor beta chain sequence. This CDR3 is built from 13 residues. The germline CDR1 and CDR2 sequences are SGHRS and YFSETQ. V trimming: 0 bases; J trimming: 6 bases; junction bases outside the gene matches: 2. Libraries were prepared by immunoSEQ multiplex PCR; TCRdb keeps only in-frame clonotypes and omits some of them. The sample shows around 54,000 clones, 81% of them seen only once. These data originate in a study of blood T cell repertoires in COVID-19. Study summary: Samples representing acute and convalescent COVID-19 were sourced from the United States, Italy and Spain.

The sequenced material came from peripheral blood. The chain joins TRBV5-1 to TRBJ1-1; 7 bases agree with TRBD1. The sequence was collected from a woman aged 55-75 years with acute or convalescent COVID-19. The CDR3 loop reads CASSLGGTAEAFF. The CDR3 DNA is TGCGCCAGCAGCTTGGGGGGGACAGCTGAAGCTTTCTTT. Filled out from reference TRBV5-1 and TRBJ1-1, the complete variable domain reads KAGVTQTPRYLIKTRGQQVTLSCSPISGHRSVSWYQQTPGQGLQFLFEYFSETQRNKGNFPGRFSGRQFSNSRSEMNVSTLELGDSALYLCASSLGGTAEAFFGQGTRLTVV.